The 2 T cell receptor beta chains presented below share a single source sample, sequenced in a study of blood T cell repertoires in COVID-19. Assay used: immunoSEQ multiplex PCR; TCRdb lists only in-frame clones, some missing. The sample yields hundreds of thousands of clones, approximately 90% seen once. Sequencing was carried out using PBMCs or T cells enriched from blood (not recorded which). The receptors stem from a woman in her 40s who had recovered from COVID-19.

V usage is TRBV20-1 and J usage is TRBJ2-7; TRBD1 matches 9 bases. The CDR3 sequence is 14 residues long. CDR1 is DFQATT, CDR2 SNEGSKA, per germline (reference sequence). Germline trimming cut 6 bases from V and 2 bases from J; bases unmatched to any gene: 8. The CDR3 loop is CSASGTGPAYEQYF. CDR3 DNA sequence: TGCAGTGCGAGTGGGACAGGGCCCGCCTACGAGCAGTACTTC.

The chain is built from TRBV7-2 and TRBJ2-2, with no clear D. The V and J ends lost 0 bases and 6 bases respectively, with 11 bases between them. The length of the CDR3 is 15 residues. Germline V gene sequence: CDR1 SGHTA, CDR2 FQGNSA. CDR3 loop: CASSLARLNSGELFF. For the CDR3, the DNA is TGTGCCAGCAGCTTAGCCCGACTGAATTCCGGGGAGCTGTTTTTT.